Detailed here is one T cell receptor beta chain. Its antigen is not identified. TCRdb re-analysed the multiplex PCR reads in MiXCR, keeping a single row per CDR3 protein. The sample holds about 31,000 distinct CDR3 sequences, 63% seen once. The data originate from a study of breast tumors, draining lymph nodes, adjacent tissues. General study results and limits: Compared with lymph nodes, tumors were less diverse; compared with nontumor tissue, more.

Germline V gene sequence: CDR1 SGHVS, CDR2 FQNEAQ. The CDR3 spans 15 residues. V was pared by 1 base and J by 3 bases, with 4 bases of the junction left unmatched. The sample was breast tumor tissue. This clonotype was obtained from a female donor with breast cancer. Some clones in this sample may be carry-over from other donors' samples. The chain couples TRBV7-8 to TRBJ2-3, with 7 bases fitting TRBD2. The CDR3 protein is CASSLDQLATDTQYF. CDR3 nucleotides: TGTGCCAGCAGCTTAGACCAACTAGCGACAGATACGCAGTATTTT.